This section outlines one T cell receptor (beta chain) sequence together with its context. Germline lookup yields CDR1 SGHRS and CDR2 YFSETQ. This CDR3 contains 15 residues. V lost 4 bases and J lost 4, with 17 bases in between. The data were taken from a study of blood T cell repertoires in COVID-19. Looking at the study overall: PBMCs, B-cell-depleted T cells, or T cells provided the cDNA or gDNA that made up the material.

Patients from Seattle were sampled longitudinally, starting during active infection. The authors' processing: Reference gene primer amplification gave estimated nucleated cell counts. The data were produced by immunoSEQ multiplex PCR, yet TCRdb's version contains in-frame clones alone and is incomplete. That table gives V, J and clone size, and the DNA gave D and trimming. Of roughly 350,000 clones listed, around 87% are singletons. The chain carries TRBV5-1 and TRBJ1-1, with a possible D match to TRBD1 (6 bases). This TCR was sampled from a woman between 50 and 59 years old with COVID-19, enrolled during active disease. Input material: peripheral blood. Written as DNA, the CDR3 is TGCGCCAGCAGCCCAAACGGCAGGGGAAGCACTGAAGCTTTCTTT. Encoded protein: CASSPNGRGSTEAFF.